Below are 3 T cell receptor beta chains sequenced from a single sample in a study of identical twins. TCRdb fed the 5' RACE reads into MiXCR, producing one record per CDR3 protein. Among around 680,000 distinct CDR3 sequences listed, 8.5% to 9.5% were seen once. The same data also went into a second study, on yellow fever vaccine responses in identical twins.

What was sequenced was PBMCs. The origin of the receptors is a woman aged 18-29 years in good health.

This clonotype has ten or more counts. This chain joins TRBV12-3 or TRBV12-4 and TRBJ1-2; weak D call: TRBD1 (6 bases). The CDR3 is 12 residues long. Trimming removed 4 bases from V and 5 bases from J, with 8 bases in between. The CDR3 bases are TGTGCCAGCAGTTCACAGGGTTATGGCTACACCTTC. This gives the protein CASSSQGYGYTF.

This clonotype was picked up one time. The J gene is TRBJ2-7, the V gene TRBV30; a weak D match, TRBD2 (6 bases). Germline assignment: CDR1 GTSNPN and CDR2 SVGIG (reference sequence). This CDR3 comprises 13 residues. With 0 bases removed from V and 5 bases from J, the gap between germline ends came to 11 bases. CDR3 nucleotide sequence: TGTGCCTGGAGTGTATTCCAGCGGGACGAGCAGTACTTC. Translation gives CAWSVFQRDEQYF. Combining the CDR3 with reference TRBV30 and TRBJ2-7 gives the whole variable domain SQTIHQWPATLVQPVGSPLSLECTVEGTSNPNLYWYRQAAGRGLQLLFYSVGIGQISSEVPQNLSASRPQDRQFILSSKKLLLSDSGFYLCAWSVFQRDEQYFGPGTRLTVT.

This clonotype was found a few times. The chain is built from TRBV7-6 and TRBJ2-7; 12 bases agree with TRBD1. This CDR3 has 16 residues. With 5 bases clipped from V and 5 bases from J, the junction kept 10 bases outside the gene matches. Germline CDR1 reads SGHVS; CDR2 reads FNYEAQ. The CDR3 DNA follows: TGTGCCAGCAGCACATTTCTGGGACAGGGGGCCCACGAGCAGTACTTC. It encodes CASSTFLGQGAHEQYF.